This T cell receptor (beta chain) was recorded in a study of T cells in Graves' hyperthyroidism and ophthalmopathy. Study at large: Staff took peripheral blood when the initial diagnosis was made, before any treatment began.

The investigators amplified TCR beta CDR3 regions from RNA transcripts. HTBI primers drove first-round RT-PCR of the TCR CDR3. Each CDR3 protein gets one entry after TCRdb re-called the multiplex PCR reads with MiXCR. The table lists about 260,000 distinct CDR3 sequences, over 15% of them singletons, with around 28% in the top ten. Notes on this clonotype: Its antigen is not identified.

The CDR3 loop spans 13 amino acids. Germline assignment: CDR1 SGHKS and CDR2 YYEKEE (reference sequence). V lost 4 bases, J lost 7 bases, and 5 bases stayed unmatched. Findings of the study overall: Ophthalmopathy was separated from stable hyperthyroidism by a 13 V-J model.

The receptor's source is a woman aged 18-29 years with Graves' ophthalmopathy. The sequenced sample consisted of blood. V is TRBV5-5 and J is TRBJ1-2, with 9 bases fitting TRBD1. In nucleotides, the CDR3 is TGTGCCAGCAGCGTCGGGACAGGGTTTGGCTACACCTTC. Its protein is CASSVGTGFGYTF.